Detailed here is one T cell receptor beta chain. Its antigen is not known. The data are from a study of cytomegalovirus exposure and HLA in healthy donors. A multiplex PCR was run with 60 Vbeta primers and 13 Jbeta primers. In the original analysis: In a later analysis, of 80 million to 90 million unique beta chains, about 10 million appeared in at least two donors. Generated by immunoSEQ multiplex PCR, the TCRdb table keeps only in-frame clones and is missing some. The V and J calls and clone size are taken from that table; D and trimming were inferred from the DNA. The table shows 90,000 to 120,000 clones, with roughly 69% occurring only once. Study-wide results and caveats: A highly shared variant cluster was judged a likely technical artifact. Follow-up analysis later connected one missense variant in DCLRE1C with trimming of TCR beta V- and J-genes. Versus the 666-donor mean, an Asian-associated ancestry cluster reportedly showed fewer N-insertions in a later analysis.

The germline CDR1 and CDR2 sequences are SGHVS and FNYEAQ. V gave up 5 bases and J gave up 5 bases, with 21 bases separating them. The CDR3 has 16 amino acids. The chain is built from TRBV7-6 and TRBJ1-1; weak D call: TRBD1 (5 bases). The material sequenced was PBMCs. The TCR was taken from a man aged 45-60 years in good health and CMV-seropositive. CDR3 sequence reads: CASSPYSGPRGTEAFF. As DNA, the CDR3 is TGTGCCAGCAGCCCTTACTCGGGGCCTCGGGGGACTGAAGCTTTCTTT.